One sample yielded the 28 T cell receptor beta chains listed below, sequenced in a study of OX40 agonist ivuxolimab in advanced cancers. Assay used: immunoSEQ multiplex PCR; TCRdb lists only in-frame clones, some missing. The table records 65,000 to 95,000 clones, 70% to 85% of them present only once. This material consisted of CD4+ or CD8+ T cells sorted from blood, taken in a trial of the OX40 agonist ivuxolimab. The receptors stem from an adult with an advanced solid tumor such as melanoma, head and neck, liver or kidney cancer.

CDR3 nucleotides: TGTGCCAGCAGTCCTCCTCTGACAGTAACCTACGAGCAGTACTTC. Translating it yields CASSPPLTVTYEQYF. The chain is built from TRBV28 and TRBJ2-7; tentative D call: TRBD1 (5 bases). This CDR3 spans 15 amino acids. Trimming removed 5 bases at V and 2 bases at J, with 16 bases between. Germline loops: CDR1 MDHEN, CDR2 SYDVKM.

This chain joins TRBV18 and TRBJ2-1; D remains unclear. Germline V lookup: CDR1 KGHSH, CDR2 LQKENI. Trimming stripped 2 bases from V and 4 bases from J, with 15 bases between. This CDR3 spans 16 amino acids. The CDR3 region is CASSPTTERRYNEQFF. The DNA of the CDR3 is TGTGCCAGCTCACCAACCACAGAGAGACGGTACAATGAGCAGTTCTTC.

Concerning this clone itself: The junction does not match germline at one end; this may be a read error. The V gene is TRBV7-2, the J gene TRBJ2-3, with a possible D match to TRBD1 (6 bases). Germline lookup yields CDR1 SGHTA and CDR2 FQGNSA. This CDR3 comprises 17 residues. The CDR3 sequence: CASSLATGFRSTDTQYF. CDR3 coding DNA: TGTGCCAGCAGCCTAGCTACAGGGTTCCGCAGCACAGATACGCAGTATTTT. Complete variable domain (other parts from reference TRBV7-2 and TRBJ2-3): GAGVSQSPSNKVTEKGKDVELRCDPISGHTALYWYRQSLGQGLEFLIYFQGNSAPDKSGLPSDRFSAERTGGSVSTLTIQRTQQEDSAVYLCASSLATGFRSTDTQYFGPGTRLTVL.

This chain links TRBV19 with TRBJ2-2; 7 bases map to TRBD1. The CDR3 length is 15 residues. V trimming: 5 bases; J trimming: 0 bases; junction bases outside the gene matches: 3. The germline V gene encodes CDR1 LNHDA and CDR2 SQIVND (reference sequence). In DNA form, the CDR3 reads TGTGCCAGTAGTGGGACAGTTTCGAACACCGGGGAGCTGTTTTTT. Translating it yields CASSGTVSNTGELFF.

V and J are TRBV19 and TRBJ2-1; 8 nucleotides agree with TRBD2. V shed 6 bases, J shed 5 bases, and the junction held 6 bases outside the gene matches. CDR1 is LNHDA and CDR2 is SQIVND in the germline V gene (reference sequence). This CDR3 spans 14 amino acids. This CDR3 is CASRRLANHNEQFF. The CDR3 nucleotides read TGTGCCAGTAGAAGACTAGCGAACCACAATGAGCAGTTCTTC.

The chain carries TRBV4-3 and TRBJ2-1; D may be TRBD2 (6 bases). Germline CDR1 is LGHNA and CDR2 is YSLEER. V was pared by 1 base and J by 0 bases, with 7 bases between. The CDR3 has 15 amino acids. The CDR3 bases are TGCGCCAGCAGCCAAGCCGGGGGCTCCTACAATGAGCAGTTCTTC. Its protein is CASSQAGGSYNEQFF.

This chain links TRBV7-2 with TRBJ1-5; D unclear. V shed 3 bases and J shed 7 bases, with 13 bases lying between them. Germline lookup yields CDR1 SGHTA and CDR2 FQGNSA. This CDR3 is built from 14 residues. DNA of the CDR3: TGTGCCAGCAGCTTTGAGGGATATAGGCAGCCCCAGCATTTT. Protein sequence: CASSFEGYRQPQHF.

The chain joins TRBV21-1 to TRBJ2-7; the D call TRBD2 from the table was never checked on the DNA. TRBV21-1 is a known pseudogene. This CDR3 region has 9 residues. The CDR3 protein is CASRRWEYF. CDR3 coding DNA: TGTGCCAGCAGGAGGTGGGAGTACTTC.

V gene TRBV9 combines with J gene TRBJ2-7; D is uncertain. This CDR3 is 16 amino acids long. The germline V and J ends were trimmed by 0 bases and 2 bases, with 15 bases remaining between them. The germline V gene has CDR1 SGDLS and CDR2 YYNGEE. CDR3: CASSVGLRTRAYEQYF. The CDR3 bases are TGTGCCAGCAGCGTAGGCCTCCGGACCAGAGCCTACGAGCAGTACTTC.

The gene calls are TRBV6-7 and TRBJ2-3; 8 bases align to TRBD2. TRBV6-7 is known as an ORF, though its function is uncertain. This CDR3 region has 18 residues. The V and J ends lost 0 bases and 1 base, in that order; junction bases with no gene match: 9. The CDR3 DNA reads as TGTGCCAGCAGTTACTCGATTTGGAGCGGGAGTTGCACAGATACGCAGTATTTT. Residues: CASSYSIWSGSCTDTQYF.

A single count supports this clone. The J gene is TRBJ2-3, the V gene TRBV10-3, with D unresolved. Germline V gives CDR1 ENHRY, CDR2 SYGVKD. Trimming took off 2 bases at V and 5 bases at J, with 17 bases between the two ends. The length of the CDR3 is 16 residues. The CDR3 loop is CAISETGPVGGDTQYF. The DNA for the CDR3 is TGTGCCATCAGTGAGACCGGGCCAGTTGGTGGAGATACGCAGTATTTT.

The chain employs TRBV7-3 and TRBJ2-7; a possible D gene is TRBD2 (5 bases). This CDR3 comprises 14 residues. V was clipped by 4 bases and J by 6 bases, with 16 bases between them. Germline-derived CDR1 and CDR2 are SGHTA and FQGTGA. CDR3 residues: CASSSHQGGSEQYF. CDR3 in DNA: TGTGCCAGCAGCTCCCATCAAGGTGGGAGCGAGCAGTACTTC.

The V and J genes are TRBV25-1 and TRBJ2-2; 11 positions match TRBD2. The trim removed 5 bases at V and 8 bases at J, leaving 10 bases unmatched. This CDR3 spans 16 amino acids. The germline CDR1 and CDR2 sequences are MGHDK and SYGVNS. The DNA of the CDR3 is TGTGCCAGCAGTCCGGGGACTAGCGGAGATACTGGGGAGCTGTTTTTT. Translated: CASSPGTSGDTGELFF. The full variable domain, rest sourced from reference TRBV25-1 and TRBJ2-2, is EADIYQTPRYLVIGTGKKITLECSQTMGHDKMYWYQQDPGMELHLIHYSYGVNSTEKGDLSSESTVSRIRTEHFPLTLESARPSHTSQYLCASSPGTSGDTGELFFGEGSRLTVL.

The CDR3 loop reads CASSLELALAGEPQHF. The DNA for the CDR3 is TGTGCCAGCAGCTTGGAGTTAGCCCTCGCGGGGGAGCCCCAGCATTTT. V usage is TRBV5-5 and J usage is TRBJ1-5; D is possibly TRBD1 (5 bases). Trimming pared 0 bases from V and 8 bases from J, leaving 18 bases between. The CDR3 length is 16 residues. In germline, CDR1 is SGHKS, CDR2 YYEKEE (reference sequence).

The rearrangement uses TRBV11-3 and TRBJ2-7, with TRBD2 matching over 11 bases. The V gene end was trimmed by 5 bases and the J gene end by 3 bases; junction bases not matched to a gene: 6. Germline-derived CDR1 and CDR2 are SGHNT and YENEEA. The CDR3 has 15 residues. The CDR3 is CASSRRLAGRYEQYF. The CDR3 coding sequence is TGTGCCAGCAGCAGAAGACTAGCGGGACGCTACGAGCAGTACTTC.

The rearrangement uses TRBV19 and TRBJ1-4, with D unclear. This CDR3 comprises 12 residues. Trimming stripped 6 bases from V and 5 bases from J, with 7 bases between. CDR1 is LNHDA and CDR2 is SQIVND in the germline V gene (reference sequence). As DNA, the CDR3 is TGTGCCAGTAGGGGCTGGAATGAAAAACTGTTTTTT. It yields the protein CASRGWNEKLFF.

The CDR3 DNA is TGTGCCAGCAGTTTATACGGGAGGGCCATTGTCGATGAGCAGTTCTTC. Translation: CASSLYGRAIVDEQFF. The V gene is TRBV27, the J gene TRBJ2-1; the match to TRBD2 covers 8 bases. Germline V gene lookup returns CDR1 MNHEY and CDR2 SMNVEV (reference sequence). V was pared by 1 base and J by 8 bases, with 10 bases of the junction left unmatched. The CDR3 loop spans 16 amino acids.

The chain joins TRBV6-6 to TRBJ2-2, with D hard to call. CDR3 length: 12 amino acids. Germline CDR1 MNHNY, CDR2 SVGAGI (reference sequence). V lost 8 bases and J lost 4, with 8 bases in between. The CDR3 sequence is CASGPPTGELFF. The DNA of the CDR3 is TGTGCCAGCGGGCCCCCCACCGGGGAGCTGTTTTTT.

The CDR3 nucleotides read TGTGCCAGTAGTATTAGACTAGCGGGAATGGCTGGAGGCCACTACGAGCAGTACTTC. Translating it yields CASSIRLAGMAGGHYEQYF. The chain carries TRBV19 and TRBJ2-7; 11 bases are a match to TRBD2. Germline lookup yields CDR1 LNHDA and CDR2 SQIVND (reference sequence). J was trimmed by 3 bases and V by 3 bases; bases with no gene match: 16. CDR3 size: 19 residues.

The V call is TRBV7-9, the J call TRBJ2-1; maybe TRBD2 (5 bases). The CDR3 is 13 residues long. Germline CDR1 is SEHNR and CDR2 is FQNEAQ (reference sequence). V dropped 1 base and J dropped 9 bases, with 10 bases sitting between them. In nucleotides, the CDR3 is TGTGCCAGCAGCTTAGGAGGGAACGGTGAGCAGTTCTTC. It yields the protein CASSLGGNGEQFF.

The CDR3 nucleotides are TGTGCCTGGAGAGTGAAGGGGCGAGAGGGTGAGCAGTTCTTC. This translates into CAWRVKGREGEQFF. This chain connects TRBV30 to TRBJ2-1; possibly TRBD1 or TRBD2 for D (5 bases each). Per the germline V gene, CDR1 is GTSNPN and CDR2 is SVGIG (reference sequence). V lost 3 bases and J 9 bases, leaving 18 bases between the germline ends. This CDR3 has 14 amino acids.

This chain uses TRBV9 with TRBJ2-3, with 8 bases lining up with TRBD2. Trimming at V came to 4 bases and at J to 0 bases, leaving 7 bases not matched to a gene. CDR1 is SGDLS and CDR2 is YYNGEE in the germline V gene. The CDR3 consists of 16 residues. DNA of the CDR3: TGTGCCAGCAGCCCAGGACTAGCCTCTAGCACAGATACGCAGTATTTT. Translation: CASSPGLASSTDTQYF. The whole variable domain, remainder taken from reference TRBV9 and TRBJ2-3, is DSGVTQTPKHLITATGQRVTLRCSPRSGDLSVYWYQQSLDQGLQFLIQYYNGEERAKGNILERFSAQQFPDLHSELNLSSLELGDSALYFCASSPGLASSTDTQYFGPGTRLTVL.

This chain links TRBV28 with TRBJ2-7, with 7 bases identical to TRBD2. This CDR3 has 15 residues. The J segment lost 2 bases and the V segment lost 5 bases, leaving 9 bases of the junction unmatched. CDR1 MDHEN and CDR2 SYDVKM come from the germline V gene. The CDR3 DNA is TGTGCCAGCAGTCCCTCGGGACGGGAGGCCTACGAGCAGTACTTC. Translation gives CASSPSGREAYEQYF.

This rearrangement joins TRBV10-3 to TRBJ2-2; 7 nucleotides align to TRBD1. Germline V lookup: CDR1 ENHRY, CDR2 SYGVKD. Losses at the gene ends were 11 bases for V and 6 bases for J; bases not matched to a gene: 3. The CDR3 is made up of 11 amino acids. In DNA form, the CDR3 reads TGTGCCTACAGGGGTTCCGGGGAGCTGTTTTTT. Translation: CAYRGSGELFF.

The genes are TRBV4-2 and TRBJ2-3, with D uncertain. Germline V gives CDR1 LGHNA, CDR2 YNFKEQ. This CDR3 comprises 16 residues. The ends were cut back, 5 bases at V and 0 bases at J, with 15 bases in the middle. The CDR3 reads CASSDERYASTDTQYF. The CDR3 DNA is TGTGCCAGCAGCGACGAGCGATATGCTAGCACAGATACGCAGTATTTT.

The V gene is TRBV5-5, the J gene TRBJ1-2; D may be TRBD1 (6 bases). This CDR3 contains 15 residues. The germline V gene has CDR1 SGHKS and CDR2 YYEKEE (reference sequence). The V and J ends lost 0 bases and 6 bases respectively, with 15 bases between them. Here the CDR3 DNA reads TGTGCCAGCAGCTTGGTCCCACAGGGACGCGATGGCTACACCTTC. This translates into CASSLVPQGRDGYTF. Drawing the rest from reference TRBV5-5 and TRBJ1-2, the complete variable domain is DAGVTQSPTHLIKTRGQQVTLRCSPISGHKSVSWYQQVLGQGPQFIFQYYEKEERGRGNFPDRFSARQFPNYSSELNVNALLLGDSALYLCASSLVPQGRDGYTFGSGTRLTVV.

V and J are TRBV19 and TRBJ2-4; weak D call: TRBD2 (6 bases). V was pared by 1 base and J by 3 bases, with 19 bases between. Germline-derived CDR1 and CDR2 are LNHDA and SQIVND (reference sequence). The CDR3 totals 18 residues. The CDR3 region has the DNA TGTGCCAGTAGTATAGTTTCGGTTAGCGGCCGGGGCAAAAACATTCAGTACTTC. Translating it yields CASSIVSVSGRGKNIQYF.

This clone has a handful of counts. The chain uses TRBV6-5 and TRBJ1-1; the match to TRBD1 covers 8 bases. With 8 bases clipped from V and 6 bases from J, the junction kept 8 bases outside the gene matches. The CDR3 runs 13 residues. The V gene's germline CDR1 is MNHEY and CDR2 SVGAGI. CDR3 protein: CASFGQGRAEAFF. The CDR3 bases are TGTGCCAGCTTCGGACAGGGTCGGGCTGAAGCTTTCTTT.